This is a list of T cell receptor beta chains from one sample in a study of CD8 T cells in Susac syndrome. TCRdb ran MiXCR on the immunoSEQ multiplex PCR reads and lists one entry per CDR3 protein. The table includes about 240,000 distinct CDR3 sequences, 90% to 96% detected once. Sequencing was performed on CD4+ T cells from PBMCs. All receptors come from a human donor with Susac syndrome. Each CDR3 is given with its conserved first and last residue. D genes are given only for firm matches. A clone size is listed for some rows: how often the clone was seen (once, few, many), or a class if it is expanded.

v_gene: TRBV6-6; d_gene: TRBD1; abundance: NA; j_gene: TRBJ1-2; CDR3nt: TGTGCCACACGGGACAGAACTAACTATGGCTACACCTTC; CDR3aa: CATRDRTNYGYTF
v_gene: TRBV18; d_gene: NA; abundance: NA; j_gene: TRBJ1-2; CDR3nt: TGTGCCAGCTCACCGGAACGGCGAGACTATGGCTACACCTTC; CDR3aa: CASSPERRDYGYTF
v_gene: TRBV4-2; d_gene: NA; abundance: NA; j_gene: TRBJ1-1; CDR3nt: TGTGCCAGCAGCCAACATGGGGGCGAGGGAGGTGAAGCTTTCTTT; CDR3aa: CASSQHGGEGGEAFF
v_gene: TRBV4-1; d_gene: NA; abundance: NA; j_gene: TRBJ2-5; CDR3nt: TGCGCCAGCAGCCATACAGCACCCCTCCGCGGAGAGACCCAGTACTTC; CDR3aa: CASSHTAPLRGETQYF
v_gene: TRBV11-2; d_gene: NA; abundance: NA; j_gene: TRBJ2-3; CDR3nt: TGTGCCAGCAGCTCCGAAATCGGTACGCAGTATTTT; CDR3aa: CASSSEIGTQYF
v_gene: TRBV5-1; d_gene: TRBD2; abundance: NA; j_gene: TRBJ2-3; CDR3nt: TGCGCCAGCAGCTCTTCGGGGGGGCCAGATACGCAGTATTTT; CDR3aa: CASSSSGGPDTQYF
v_gene: TRBV20-1; d_gene: NA; abundance: NA; j_gene: TRBJ1-1; CDR3nt: TGCAGTGCTAGGACAGGAGTAGGCACTGAAGCTTTCTTT; CDR3aa: CSARTGVGTEAFF
v_gene: TRBV5-4; d_gene: NA; abundance: NA; j_gene: TRBJ2-5; CDR3nt: TGTGCCAGCAGCTCCCTCCCACAGGGAATAGGGGAGACCCAGTACTTC; CDR3aa: CASSSLPQGIGETQYF
v_gene: TRBV24-1; d_gene: TRBD1; abundance: NA; j_gene: TRBJ2-3; CDR3nt: TGTGCCACCAGTGATTTCGGACAGGGAAGATGGGGCACAGATACGCAGTATTTT; CDR3aa: CATSDFGQGRWGTDTQYF
v_gene: TRBV20-1; d_gene: TRBD1; abundance: once; j_gene: TRBJ1-2; CDR3nt: TGCAGTGCTAGGCGGGACAGGGGGGACTATGGCTACACCTTC; CDR3aa: CSARRDRGDYGYTF
v_gene: TRBV29-1; d_gene: TRBD1; abundance: NA; j_gene: TRBJ2-2; CDR3nt: TGCAGCGGTCGGGGACAGATCCTCGGGGAGCTGTTTTTT; CDR3aa: CSGRGQILGELFF
v_gene: TRBV7-9; d_gene: NA; abundance: NA; j_gene: TRBJ1-1; CDR3nt: TGTGCCAGCAGCTCCCCGGGGGACAAGGGAGCTTTCTTT; CDR3aa: CASSSPGDKGAFF
v_gene: TRBV29-1; d_gene: NA; abundance: once; j_gene: TRBJ1-5; CDR3nt: TGCAGCGTTATCGGGGGACAAAATCAGCCCCAGCATTTT; CDR3aa: CSVIGGQNQPQHF
v_gene: TRBV2; d_gene: NA; abundance: NA; j_gene: TRBJ1-5; CDR3nt: TGTGCCAGCAGTGAAGGACGGGGATATAGCAATCAGCCCCAGCATTTT; CDR3aa: CASSEGRGYSNQPQHF
v_gene: TRBV4-2; d_gene: TRBD1; abundance: NA; j_gene: TRBJ1-2; CDR3nt: TGTGCCAGCAGCCAAGAAACAGGGGGCGCCGGCTATGGCTACACCTTC; CDR3aa: CASSQETGGAGYGYTF
v_gene: TRBV15; d_gene: TRBD1; abundance: NA; j_gene: TRBJ2-7; CDR3nt: TGTGCCACCAGCAGAGCCCTTGGGACAGGGAGCCTTGGGCAGTACTTC; CDR3aa: CATSRALGTGSLGQYF
v_gene: TRBV5-4; d_gene: NA; abundance: NA; j_gene: TRBJ2-3; CDR3nt: TGTGCCAGCAGCTTAACGGGTACAGATACGCAGTATTTT; CDR3aa: CASSLTGTDTQYF
v_gene: TRBV4-1; d_gene: TRBD2; abundance: NA; j_gene: TRBJ2-7; CDR3nt: TGCGCCAGCAGCCATCCGGTAGCGGGAACCTACGAGCAGTACTTC; CDR3aa: CASSHPVAGTYEQYF
v_gene: TRBV18; d_gene: TRBD2; abundance: NA; j_gene: TRBJ2-5; CDR3nt: TGTGCCAGCTCACCATATATGACTAGCGGGAGAAAAGAGACCCAGTACTTC; CDR3aa: CASSPYMTSGRKETQYF
v_gene: TRBV29-1; d_gene: NA; abundance: NA; j_gene: TRBJ2-7; CDR3nt: TGCAGCGTTGGCGGGGTGACTACCGTTAACGAGCAGTACTTC; CDR3aa: CSVGGVTTVNEQYF
v_gene: TRBV11-2; d_gene: NA; abundance: NA; j_gene: TRBJ2-5; CDR3nt: TGTGCCAGCAGCTGGCAATGGGGGCAGGAGACCCAGTACTTC; CDR3aa: CASSWQWGQETQYF
v_gene: TRBV2; d_gene: NA; abundance: NA; j_gene: TRBJ2-5; CDR3nt: TGTGCCAGCAGTGTTGGTATGGCGGGGCGAGAGACCCAGTACTTC; CDR3aa: CASSVGMAGRETQYF
v_gene: TRBV15; d_gene: NA; abundance: NA; j_gene: TRBJ1-2; CDR3nt: TGTGCCACCAGCAGAGATCCCTGGGGAGACGGCTACACCTTC; CDR3aa: CATSRDPWGDGYTF
v_gene: TRBV18; d_gene: TRBD2; abundance: NA; j_gene: TRBJ2-1; CDR3nt: TGTGCCAGCTCACCACCTTCCCTAGCGGGAGATGATGAGCAGTTCTTC; CDR3aa: CASSPPSLAGDDEQFF
v_gene: TRBV7-2; d_gene: NA; abundance: once; j_gene: TRBJ2-7; CDR3nt: TGTGCCAGCAGCTTAAAAGCCCGAGGGGACGAGCAGTACTTC; CDR3aa: CASSLKARGDEQYF